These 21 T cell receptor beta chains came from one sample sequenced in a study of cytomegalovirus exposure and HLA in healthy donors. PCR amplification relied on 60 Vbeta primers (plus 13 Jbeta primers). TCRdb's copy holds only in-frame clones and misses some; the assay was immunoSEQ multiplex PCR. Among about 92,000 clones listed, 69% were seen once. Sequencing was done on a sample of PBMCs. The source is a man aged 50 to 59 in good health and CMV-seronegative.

CDR3 protein: CAAKGQSGGSYEQYF. For the CDR3, the DNA is TGTGCCGCGAAGGGCCAGAGCGGGGGGTCCTACGAGCAGTACTTC. The chain joins TRBV28 to TRBJ2-7, with TRBD2 identical over 9 bases. Germline-derived CDR1 and CDR2 are MDHEN and SYDVKM. CDR3 length: 15 amino acids. The ends lost 11 bases at V and 1 base at J; junction bases unmatched: 12.

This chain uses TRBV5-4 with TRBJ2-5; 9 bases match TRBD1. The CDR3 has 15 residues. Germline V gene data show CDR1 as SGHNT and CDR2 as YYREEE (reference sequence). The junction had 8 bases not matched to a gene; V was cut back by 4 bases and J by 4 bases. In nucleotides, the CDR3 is TGTGCCAGCAGCACACGACGACAGGGGGGAGAGACCCAGTACTTC. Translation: CASSTRRQGGETQYF.

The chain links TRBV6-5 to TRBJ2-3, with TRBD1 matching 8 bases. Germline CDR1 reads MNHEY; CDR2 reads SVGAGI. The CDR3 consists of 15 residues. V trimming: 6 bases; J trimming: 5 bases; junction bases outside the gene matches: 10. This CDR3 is CASRPRDRLGDTQYF. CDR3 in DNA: TGTGCCAGCAGGCCTCGGGACAGGTTGGGAGATACGCAGTATTTT.

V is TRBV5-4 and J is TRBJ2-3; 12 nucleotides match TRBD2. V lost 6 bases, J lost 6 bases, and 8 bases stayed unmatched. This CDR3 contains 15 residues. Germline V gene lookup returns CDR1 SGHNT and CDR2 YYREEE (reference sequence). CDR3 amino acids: CASTPTSGSSDTQYF. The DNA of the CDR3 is TGTGCCAGCACCCCGACTAGCGGGAGTAGTGATACGCAGTATTTT.

The CDR3 sequence is CASRLANTPGQGDLKLFF. CDR3 coding DNA: TGTGCAAGTCGCTTAGCGAACACTCCGGGACAGGGGGACCTAAAACTGTTTTTT. The chain carries TRBV12-2 and TRBJ1-4; the listed D gene, TRBD1, was not tested against the DNA. TRBV12-2 is shown as a pseudogene. The CDR3 sequence is 18 residues long.

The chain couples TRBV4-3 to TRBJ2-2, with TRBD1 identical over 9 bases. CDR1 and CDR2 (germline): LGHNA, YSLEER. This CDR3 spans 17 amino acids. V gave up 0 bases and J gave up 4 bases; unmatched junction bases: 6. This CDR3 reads CASSQEPGQGTTGELFF. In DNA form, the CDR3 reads TGCGCCAGCAGCCAAGAACCAGGACAGGGGACCACCGGGGAGCTGTTTTTT.

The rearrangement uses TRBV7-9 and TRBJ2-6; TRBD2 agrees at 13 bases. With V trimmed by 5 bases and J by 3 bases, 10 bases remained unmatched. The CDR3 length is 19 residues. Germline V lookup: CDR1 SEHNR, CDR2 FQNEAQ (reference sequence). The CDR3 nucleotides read TGTGCCAGCAGCCCCGGACTAGCGGGAGATAGTAATGGGGCCAACGTCCTGACTTTC. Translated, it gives CASSPGLAGDSNGANVLTF. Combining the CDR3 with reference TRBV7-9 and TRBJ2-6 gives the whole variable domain DTGVSQNPRHKITKRGQNVTFRCDPISEHNRLYWYRQTLGQGPEFLTYFQNEAQLEKSRLLSDRFSAERPKGSFSTLEIQRTEQGDSAMYLCASSPGLAGDSNGANVLTFGAGSRLTVL.

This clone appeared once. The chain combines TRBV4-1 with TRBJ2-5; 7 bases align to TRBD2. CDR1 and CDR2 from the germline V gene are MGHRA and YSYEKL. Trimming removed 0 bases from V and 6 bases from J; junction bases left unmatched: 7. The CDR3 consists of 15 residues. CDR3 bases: TGCGCCAGCAGCCAAGATTTGGGAGGGTTAAAGACCCAGTACTTC. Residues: CASSQDLGGLKTQYF.

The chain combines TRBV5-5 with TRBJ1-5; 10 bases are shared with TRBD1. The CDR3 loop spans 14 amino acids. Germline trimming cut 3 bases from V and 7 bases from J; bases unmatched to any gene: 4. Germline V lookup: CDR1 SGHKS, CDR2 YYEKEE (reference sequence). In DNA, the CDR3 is TGTGCCAGCAGCTACGGGACAGGGGAACAGCCCCAGCATTTT. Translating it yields CASSYGTGEQPQHF.

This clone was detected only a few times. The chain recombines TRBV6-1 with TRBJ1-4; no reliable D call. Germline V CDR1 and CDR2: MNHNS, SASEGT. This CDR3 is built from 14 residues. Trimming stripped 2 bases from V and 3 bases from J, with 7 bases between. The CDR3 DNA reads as TGTGCCAGCAGTGAAATGAGATCTAATGAAAAACTGTTTTTT. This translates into CASSEMRSNEKLFF.

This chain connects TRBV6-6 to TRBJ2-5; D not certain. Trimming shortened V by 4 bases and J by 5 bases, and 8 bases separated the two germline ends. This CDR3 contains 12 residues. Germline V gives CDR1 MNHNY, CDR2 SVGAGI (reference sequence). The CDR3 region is CASSSSAETQYF. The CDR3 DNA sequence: TGTGCCAGCAGTTCCTCCGCGGAGACCCAGTACTTC.

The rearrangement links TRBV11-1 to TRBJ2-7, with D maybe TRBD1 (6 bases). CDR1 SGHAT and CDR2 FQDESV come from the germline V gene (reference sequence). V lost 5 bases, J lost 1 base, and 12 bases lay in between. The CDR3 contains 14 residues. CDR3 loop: CASSGDISSYEQYF. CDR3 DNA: TGTGCCAGCAGCGGGGACATCTCATCCTACGAGCAGTACTTC.

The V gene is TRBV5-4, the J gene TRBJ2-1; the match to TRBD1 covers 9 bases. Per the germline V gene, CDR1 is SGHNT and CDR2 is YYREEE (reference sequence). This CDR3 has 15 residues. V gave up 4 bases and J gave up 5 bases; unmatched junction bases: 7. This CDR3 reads CASSPIQGANNEQFF. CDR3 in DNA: TGTGCCAGCAGCCCTATACAGGGGGCGAACAATGAGCAGTTCTTC.

CDR3 amino acids: CASSLGTGSGNTIYF. As DNA, the CDR3 is TGTGCCAGCAGCTTAGGGACAGGATCTGGAAACACCATATATTTT. The chain is built from TRBV7-9 and TRBJ1-3, with 7 bases lining up with TRBD1. Germline CDR1 and CDR2: SEHNR and FQNEAQ (reference sequence). The V and J ends lost 1 base and 1 base, in that order; junction bases with no gene match: 1. The CDR3 extends over 15 amino acids.

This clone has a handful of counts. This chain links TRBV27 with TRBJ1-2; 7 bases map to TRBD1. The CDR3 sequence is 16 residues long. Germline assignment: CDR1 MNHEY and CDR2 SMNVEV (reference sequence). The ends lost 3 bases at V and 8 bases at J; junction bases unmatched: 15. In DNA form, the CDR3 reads TGTGCCAGCAGTTTTCGTAGGGACAGCAACTATGGGGGCTACACCTTC. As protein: CASSFRRDSNYGGYTF.

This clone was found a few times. The DNA of the CDR3 is TGTGCCAGTAAGACGGGTAGCGGCCTCAGGGATACGCAGTATTTT. Translation: CASKTGSGLRDTQYF. The rearrangement joins TRBV19 to TRBJ2-3, with D possibly TRBD2 on 6 matching bases. The CDR3 spans 15 residues. The V gene lost 7 bases and the J gene lost 6 bases, with 20 bases spanning the gap. Germline V gene lookup returns CDR1 LNHDA and CDR2 SQIVND (reference sequence).

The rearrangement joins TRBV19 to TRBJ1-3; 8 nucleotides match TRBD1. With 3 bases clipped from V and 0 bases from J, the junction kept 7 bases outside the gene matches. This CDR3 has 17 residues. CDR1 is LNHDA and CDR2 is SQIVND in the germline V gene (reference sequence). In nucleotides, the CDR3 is TGTGCCAGTAGTATTCGGACAGGGTCTGGCTCTGGAAACACCATATATTTT. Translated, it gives CASSIRTGSGSGNTIYF.

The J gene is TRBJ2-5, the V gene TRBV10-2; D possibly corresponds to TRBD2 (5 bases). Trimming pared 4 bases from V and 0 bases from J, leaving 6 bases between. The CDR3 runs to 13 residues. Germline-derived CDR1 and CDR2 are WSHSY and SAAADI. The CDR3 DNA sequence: TGCGCCAGCAGTGGAGGGAACCAAGAGACCCAGTACTTC. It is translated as CASSGGNQETQYF.

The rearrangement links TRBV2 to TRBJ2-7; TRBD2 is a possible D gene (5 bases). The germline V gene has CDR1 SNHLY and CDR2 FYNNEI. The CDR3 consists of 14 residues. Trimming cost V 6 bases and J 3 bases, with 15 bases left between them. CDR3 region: CASSWLGEGYEQYV. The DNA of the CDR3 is TGTGCCAGCAGCTGGTTGGGAGAGGGCTACGAGCAGTACGTC.

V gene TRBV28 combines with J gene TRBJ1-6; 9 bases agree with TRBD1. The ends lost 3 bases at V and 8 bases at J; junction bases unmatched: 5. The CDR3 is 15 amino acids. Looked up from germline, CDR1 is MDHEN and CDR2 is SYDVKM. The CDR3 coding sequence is TGTGCCAGCAGTTTGGAGGGACAGGGATATTCACCCCTCCACTTT. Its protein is CASSLEGQGYSPLHF.

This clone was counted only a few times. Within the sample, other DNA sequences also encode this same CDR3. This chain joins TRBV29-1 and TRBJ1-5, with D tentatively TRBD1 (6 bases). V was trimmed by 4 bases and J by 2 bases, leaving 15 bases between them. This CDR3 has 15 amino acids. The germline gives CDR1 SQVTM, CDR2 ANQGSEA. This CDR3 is CSVVAGAGGNQPQHF. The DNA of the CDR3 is TGCAGCGTTGTTGCGGGGGCTGGGGGCAATCAGCCCCAGCATTTT. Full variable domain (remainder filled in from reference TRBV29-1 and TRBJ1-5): SAVISQKPSRDICQRGTSLTIQCQVDSQVTMMFWYRQQPGQSLTLIATANQGSEATYESGFVIDKFPISRPNLTFSTLTVSNMSPEDSSIYLCSVVAGAGGNQPQHFGDGTRLSIL.